This T cell receptor beta chain was documented in a study of cytomegalovirus exposure and HLA in healthy donors. Study context: Early released data comprised about 85 million unique TCRs from HLA-typed donors.

As to this clone: Its antigen is not known.

Trimming stripped 0 bases from V and 4 bases from J, with 8 bases between. Germline V gives CDR1 SGHRS, CDR2 YFSETQ. The CDR3 spans 14 residues. Notes on the study in general: CMV serostatus was the sole immune exposure data available.

13 Jbeta primers and 60 Vbeta primers were used for the PCR. Profiled with immunoSEQ multiplex PCR; TCRdb holds only in-frame clones, not every one. The repertoire holds over 150,000 clones, with 82% as singletons. The sample comprised PBMCs. V usage is TRBV5-1 and J usage is TRBJ1-3, with D perhaps matching TRBD1 (5 bases). The TCR originated in a woman between 45 and 60 years old in good health and CMV-seropositive. The CDR3 reads CASSLAGYGNTIYF. The CDR3 DNA sequence: TGCGCCAGCAGCTTGGCAGGGTACGGAAACACCATATATTTT.